A single sample gave rise to the 7 T cell receptor beta chains below, sequenced in a study of T cell responses to AZD1222 COVID-19 vaccine. The method was immunoSEQ multiplex PCR; TCRdb's version includes in-frame clones alone and lacks a portion of them. The sample holds 150,000 to 200,000 clones, approximately 93% seen once. Sequenced material: peripheral blood, taken on day 0 of AZD1222 vaccination. The receptors shown here come from an adult in good health.

V is TRBV24-1 and J is TRBJ1-6; the match to TRBD1 covers 7 bases. From germline, CDR1 is KGHDR and CDR2 SFDVKD. With V trimmed by 12 bases and J by 9 bases, 16 bases remained unmatched. CDR3 length equals 15 residues. CDR3 DNA: TGTGCCGTCAACAGCACAGGGGCCTTAGGTTCACCCCTCCACTTT. Amino acids: CAVNSTGALGSPLHF.

The CDR3 sequence is CASSDPQRSYNSPLHF. DNA of the CDR3: TGTGCCAGCAGCGACCCTCAGCGCTCCTATAATTCACCCCTCCACTTT. The V and J genes are TRBV7-2 and TRBJ1-6; the D is unclear. Germline-derived CDR1 and CDR2 are SGHTA and FQGNSA. The V end lost 5 bases, the J end lost 0 bases, and 11 bases lay between the germline ends. This CDR3 contains 16 residues.

This clone has more than one count but fewer than ten. The rearrangement links TRBV6-1 to TRBJ2-3, with TRBD2 matching 11 bases. Germline CDR1 is MNHNS and CDR2 is SASEGT. The ends lost 0 bases at V and 2 bases at J; junction bases unmatched: 7. There are 18 residues in the CDR3. CDR3 protein: CASSEARLAGGFTDTQYF. The CDR3 DNA follows: TGTGCCAGCAGTGAAGCGAGGCTAGCGGGGGGATTCACAGATACGCAGTATTTT.

The chain joins TRBV11-3 to TRBJ2-2, with TRBD1 matching 9 bases. Germline V lookup: CDR1 SGHNT, CDR2 YENEEA. The CDR3 is 16 residues long. J lost 6 bases, V lost 1 base, and 6 bases had no gene match. DNA of the CDR3: TGTGCCAGCAGCTTAGCGGGACAGGGTTTGGCCGGGGAGCTGTTTTTT. Its protein product is CASSLAGQGLAGELFF.

CDR3 amino acids: CASSLAGTRNEQFF. CDR3 DNA sequence: TGCGCCAGCAGCTTGGCCGGGACCCGCAATGAGCAGTTCTTC. The chain is built from TRBV5-1 and TRBJ2-1; D may be TRBD1 or TRBD2 (5 bases each). Germline V lookup: CDR1 SGHRS, CDR2 YFSETQ. Trimming took 0 bases from V and 6 from J, leaving 10 bases between them. The length of the CDR3 is 14 residues.

V and J are TRBV21-1 and TRBJ2-3; whether TRBD2, the table's D call, matches the DNA was not checked. TRBV21-1 is an annotated pseudogene. The CDR3 totals 16 residues. CDR3 residues: CASSKEIAGGPDTQYF. CDR3 nucleotide sequence: TGTGCCAGCAGCAAAGAGATAGCGGGGGGGCCAGATACGCAGTATTTT.

This rearrangement joins TRBV12-3 or TRBV12-4 to TRBJ2-3, with D unclear. The CDR3 length is 13 residues. V lost 4 bases and J lost 2, with 7 bases in between. CDR3 loop: CASSSPPTDTQYF. The CDR3 DNA is TGTGCCAGCAGTTCGCCCCCCACAGATACGCAGTATTTT.